The 7 T cell receptor beta chains given below trace back to one sample, sequenced in a study of graft-versus-host responses after intestinal transplantation. Clones were sequenced by immunoSEQ multiplex PCR, and TCRdb holds only the in-frame ones, with some missing. Among over 70,000 clones, approximately 94% were seen once, and the ten largest hold 0.53%. Their antigen targets remain unknown. Here the sequenced sample was unstimulated CD8+ T cells sorted from spleen or lymph node cells, taken before intestinal transplant. The origin of the receptors is a human donor who received an intestinal transplant.

CDR3 region: CASSLGDSYEQYF. CDR3 nucleotide sequence: TGTGCCAGCAGCTTAGGTGACTCCTACGAGCAGTACTTC. The chain employs TRBV7-2 and TRBJ2-7; no definite D call. In germline, CDR1 is SGHTA, CDR2 FQGNSA. Trimming took off 1 base at V and 0 bases at J, with 4 bases between the two ends. The CDR3 is 13 amino acids.

The V gene is TRBV10-2, the J gene TRBJ2-1; TRBD1 is a possible D gene (6 bases). Looked up from germline, CDR1 is WSHSY and CDR2 is SAAADI. The CDR3 is 17 residues long. V gave up 11 bases and J gave up 0 bases, with 23 bases separating them. This CDR3 reads CAAQQGVSRSSYNEQFF. CDR3 nucleotide sequence: TGCGCCGCCCAACAGGGAGTGAGCCGGAGCTCCTACAATGAGCAGTTCTTC.

The chain recombines TRBV28 with TRBJ1-1; D gene unclear. The V gene lost 2 bases and the J gene lost 1 base, with 5 bases spanning the gap. Looked up from germline, CDR1 is MDHEN and CDR2 is SYDVKM. The CDR3 consists of 13 residues. The CDR3 DNA follows: TGTGCCAGCAGTTTAGGAGGGAACACTGAAGCTTTCTTT. This gives the protein CASSLGGNTEAFF.

The rearrangement links TRBV9 to TRBJ1-6; D gene ambiguous. The germline gives CDR1 SGDLS, CDR2 YYNGEE. V lost 6 bases and J 0 bases, leaving 10 bases between the germline ends. CDR3 size: 15 residues. CDR3 nucleotide sequence: TGTGCCAGCACCTCGGGGAGCTCCTATAATTCACCCCTCCACTTT. It specifies CASTSGSSYNSPLHF. Drawing the rest from reference TRBV9 and TRBJ1-6, the complete variable domain is DSGVTQTPKHLITATGQRVTLRCSPRSGDLSVYWYQQSLDQGLQFLIQYYNGEERAKGNILERFSAQQFPDLHSELNLSSLELGDSALYFCASTSGSSYNSPLHFGNGTRLTVT.

This chain links TRBV9 with TRBJ2-5; D unresolved. Trimming pared 0 bases from V and 2 bases from J, leaving 14 bases between. This CDR3 is 16 amino acids long. Germline CDR1 SGDLS, CDR2 YYNGEE. The CDR3 DNA follows: TGTGCCAGCAGCGTAGGGATAACCGTCGAGCAAGAGACCCAGTACTTC. This sequence encodes CASSVGITVEQETQYF.

The chain joins TRBV9 to TRBJ2-5, with TRBD2 as a possible D gene (5 bases). Germline V gene lookup returns CDR1 SGDLS and CDR2 YYNGEE. Trimming removed 3 bases from V and 5 bases from J, with 23 bases in between. The CDR3 is 17 amino acids. DNA of the CDR3: TGTGCCAGCAGCGGGAGAGGAGGACCTATCTCGTCTGAGACCCAGTACTTC. As protein: CASSGRGGPISSETQYF.

The chain carries TRBV21-1 and TRBJ2-7; the table gives TRBD2 as D, unverified against the DNA. TRBV21-1 is an annotated pseudogene. The CDR3 totals 17 residues. CDR3 region: CASTPRGAELPLTEQYF. The CDR3 bases are TGTGCCAGCACCCCCCGGGGAGCGGAACTCCCGCTTACCGAGCAGTACTTC.